These 5 T cell receptor beta chains originate from one sample sequenced in a study of T cell responses to AZD1222 COVID-19 vaccine. Assay used: immunoSEQ multiplex PCR; TCRdb lists only in-frame clones, some missing. The data contain some 140,000 clones, 80% to 95% of them singletons. The sample here was peripheral blood, taken on day 0 of AZD1222 vaccination. The origin of the receptors is an adult in good health.

This clone has just one count. The chain carries TRBV6-5 and TRBJ2-7, with TRBD2 identical over 7 bases. The CDR3 runs to 15 residues. Trimming took 5 bases from V and 12 from J; bases not matched to a gene: 19. Germline loops: CDR1 MNHEY, CDR2 SVGAGI. CDR3 sequence reads: CASSTRPGRQVGTYF. The CDR3 DNA reads as TGTGCCAGCAGTACTCGTCCCGGGAGGCAGGTGGGCACGTACTTC.

The chain links TRBV20-1 to TRBJ1-2, with D unclear. Germline-derived CDR1 and CDR2 are DFQATT and SNEGSKA (reference sequence). This CDR3 is 11 amino acids long. CDR3 in amino acids: CSNDRNYGYTF. CDR3 DNA sequence: TGCAGCAACGATAGGAACTATGGCTACACCTTC.

This sequence joins TRBV28 and TRBJ1-1; TRBD1 aligns across 10 bases. V lost 5 bases and J lost 5; bases outside the gene matches: 5. The germline V gene encodes CDR1 MDHEN and CDR2 SYDVKM. CDR3 length: 14 residues. The CDR3 DNA sequence: TGTGCCAGCAGTGGGGACAGGGGAAGGACTGAAGCTTTCTTT. The encoded protein is CASSGDRGRTEAFF.

The V call is TRBV30, the J call TRBJ2-1; a possible D gene is TRBD2 (5 bases). CDR3 size: 14 residues. The V gene's germline CDR1 is GTSNPN and CDR2 SVGIG (reference sequence). The V and J ends lost 4 bases and 10 bases respectively, with 20 bases between them. The CDR3, as DNA: TGTGCCTGGACCCCGGGATCCGGAGTCGGAGAGCAGTTCTTC. Protein sequence: CAWTPGSGVGEQFF. Using reference TRBV30 and TRBJ2-1 for the parts outside the CDR3, the full variable domain is SQTIHQWPATLVQPVGSPLSLECTVEGTSNPNLYWYRQAAGRGLQLLFYSVGIGQISSEVPQNLSASRPQDRQFILSSKKLLLSDSGFYLCAWTPGSGVGEQFFGPGTRLTVL.

This clone was counted a single time. The chain recombines TRBV28 with TRBJ1-6; no reliable D call. The germline V gene encodes CDR1 MDHEN and CDR2 SYDVKM. There are 16 residues in the CDR3. Trimming cost V 3 bases and J 5 bases, with 14 bases left between them. CDR3 sequence: CASSFPLTEDNSPLHF. The DNA for the CDR3 is TGTGCCAGCAGTTTTCCCCTAACGGAGGATAATTCACCCCTCCACTTT.